The 25 T cell receptor beta chains given below trace back to one sample, sequenced in a study of T cells in women clearing cervical HPV infection. Clones were read by immunoSEQ multiplex PCR, and TCRdb kept only the in-frame ones, dropping some. In all, the sample yields roughly 22,000 clones. Sequencing used blood buffy coat. These receptor sequences come from a woman aged 18-70 years with a cervical HPV16 infection that either progressed to CIN3+ or cleared (not recorded which).

Here the CDR3 reads CASSLAGVGANTEAFF. CDR3 DNA, as far as it was read: TGTGCCAGCAGTTTAGCGGGGGTAGGGGCTAACACTGAA. The chain recombines TRBV28 with TRBJ1-1; tentative D call: TRBD1 (5 bases). The CDR3 end lies 3 residues beyond the end of the read and is filled in from the germline J gene. Trimming stripped 2 bases from V and 2 bases from J, with 15 bases between. CDR1 is MDHEN and CDR2 is SYDVKM in the germline V gene. CDR3 size: 16 residues.

As to this clone: The observed sequence ends 3 residues before the CDR3 terminus, with the missing tail filled in from the germline J gene. The V gene is TRBV30, the J gene TRBJ2-5; perhaps TRBD1 as D (6 bases). Germline V gene data show CDR1 as GTSNPN and CDR2 as SVGIG (reference sequence). CDR3 length: 13 residues. V gave up 3 bases and J gave up 5 bases, with 13 bases separating them. The CDR3 loop reads CAWSIGGVETQYF. The covered CDR3 bases are TGTGCCTGGAGCATAGGGGGAGTCGAGACC.

Comment on this clone: From the germline J gene comes the end of the CDR3, since the read stops 3 residues before it. The genes are TRBV2 and TRBJ2-5; 11 bases agree with TRBD2. V was pared by 3 bases and J by 3 bases, with 15 bases of the junction left unmatched. There are 19 residues in the CDR3. Germline V gene data show CDR1 as SNHLY and CDR2 as FYNNEI. Incomplete CDR3 DNA: TGTGCCAGCAGTGAGTCCTTAGCGGGAGGGCCCTTATGGGAAGAGACC. Its translation is CASSESLAGGPLWEET. The whole CDR3 region reads CASSESLAGGPLWEETQYF.

About this clone: Coverage ceases 3 residues before the CDR3 finishes, and the germline J gene fills in the end. The genes are TRBV11-3 and TRBJ2-2; D possibly corresponds to TRBD1 (6 bases). Trimming took 6 bases from V and 1 from J, leaving 9 bases between them. CDR1 and CDR2 (germline): SGHNT, YENEEA. The CDR3 runs to 14 residues. The sequenced CDR3 bases are TGTGCCAGCAGTCCGACAGGGAACACCGGGGAG. Translating it yields CASSPTGNTGE. The complete CDR3 sequence is CASSPTGNTGELFF.

With regard to this clone: The DNA ends 3 residues before the CDR3 does, and the rest of the CDR3 is filled in from the germline J gene. This rearrangement joins TRBV11-2 to TRBJ2-2; D might be TRBD1 (6 bases). With 4 bases removed from V and 6 bases from J, the gap between germline ends came to 12 bases. Germline values: CDR1 SGHAT, CDR2 FQNNGV. The CDR3 extends over 14 amino acids. The CDR3 sequence is CASSSPQGPGELFF. The sequenced CDR3 bases are TGTGCCAGCAGCTCGCCCCAGGGGCCCGGGGAG.

Details on this clone: The read falls 3 residues short of the CDR3 end, and the missing part is taken from the germline J gene. The V call is TRBV19, the J call TRBJ2-5, with D tentatively TRBD2 (6 bases). The CDR3 loop spans 15 amino acids. Germline V gives CDR1 LNHDA, CDR2 SQIVND (reference sequence). V was shortened by 5 bases and J by 1 base, with 14 bases between the two germline ends. CDR3 DNA, as far as it was read: TGTGCCAGTAGTCGCTCCGGGACTTTCCAAGAGACC. Translation: CASSRSGTFQET. The entire CDR3 is CASSRSGTFQETQYF.

Turning to this clone: The read falls 3 residues short of the CDR3 end, and the missing part is taken from the germline J gene. This chain links TRBV7-2 with TRBJ1-1; 8 nucleotides align to TRBD1. CDR3 length: 12 amino acids. Germline values: CDR1 SGHTA, CDR2 FQGNSA. CDR3 residues: CASSLVTGGAFF. The DNA read from the CDR3 is TGTGCCAGCAGCTTAGTTACAGGGGGA.

Notes on this clone: The read stops 3 residues short of the end of the CDR3; the missing end is completed from the germline J gene. The gene calls are TRBV7-8 and TRBJ1-1; a weak D match, TRBD1 (6 bases). This CDR3 has 14 residues. Germline values: CDR1 SGHVS, CDR2 FQNEAQ. The V end was cut by 5 bases, the J end by 1 base, with 11 bases between. The CDR3 loop is CASSHQGQNTEAFF. The CDR3 bases that were read are TGTGCCAGCAGCCACCAGGGACAGAACACTGAA.

CDR3 in amino acids: CASSITGDYGYTF. The sequenced CDR3 bases are TGTGCCAGTAGTATTACAGGGGACTATGGC. The V call is TRBV19, the J call TRBJ1-2; 7 bases fit TRBD1. The read halts 3 residues ahead of the CDR3 end, with the missing end drawn from the germline J gene. The CDR3 contains 13 residues. Germline loops: CDR1 LNHDA, CDR2 SQIVND (reference sequence). V lost 3 bases, J lost 3 bases, and 1 base stayed unmatched.

About this clone itself: The CDR3 is cut off 3 residues early in the read; its end comes from the germline J gene. The rearrangement uses TRBV20-1 and TRBJ2-6, with 8 bases lining up with TRBD1. Germline CDR1 is DFQATT and CDR2 is SNEGSKA (reference sequence). The CDR3 length is 15 residues. The junction had 7 bases not matched to a gene; V was cut back by 6 bases and J by 3 bases. This CDR3 reads CSAGSGTGGANVLTF. The CDR3 DNA, read in part, is TGCAGTGCGGGCTCCGGGACAGGTGGGGCCAACGTC.

Notes on this clone: The CDR3 goes on 3 residues after the read ends, and that part is filled in from the germline J gene. V usage is TRBV20-1 and J usage is TRBJ2-7, with 10 bases lining up with TRBD2. V shed 5 bases, J shed 1 base, and the junction held 11 bases outside the gene matches. This CDR3 comprises 16 residues. Germline V lookup: CDR1 DFQATT, CDR2 SNEGSKA (reference sequence). CDR3 residues: CSAPKASGSPSYEQYF. CDR3 DNA (partial): TGCAGTGCTCCCAAGGCTAGCGGGAGTCCGTCCTACGAG.

A remark on this clone: The read halts 3 residues ahead of the CDR3 end, with the missing end drawn from the germline J gene. The same CDR3 also results from other DNA sequences found in this sample. This chain connects TRBV5-1 to TRBJ2-5, with D tentatively TRBD1 (5 bases). Between the trimmed V and J ends, which lost 4 bases and 2 bases, there was a span of 9 bases. The germline CDR1 and CDR2 sequences are SGHRS and YFSETQ. The CDR3 has 13 amino acids. The part of the CDR3 DNA that was read is TGCGCCAGCAGCCTACAGGCACAAGAGACC. Translated: CASSLQAQET. The CDR3, in full, reads CASSLQAQETQYF.

The CDR3 bases that were read are TGTGCCAGCAGCCCGGGACATTTGAACACTGAA. Protein: CASSPGHLNTE. From start to end, the CDR3 is CASSPGHLNTEAFF. The chain links TRBV7-9 to TRBJ1-1, with D possibly TRBD1 on 6 matching bases. The read gets to within 3 residues of the CDR3 end, and the germline J gene fills in the rest. The CDR3 consists of 14 residues. The V and J ends lost 5 bases and 0 bases respectively, with 10 bases between them. Germline CDR1 and CDR2: SEHNR and FQNEAQ (reference sequence).

With respect to this clone: The read ends 3 residues early relative to the CDR3; the germline J gene fills the gap. V is TRBV19 and J is TRBJ1-4; 8 positions match TRBD1. Germline V gives CDR1 LNHDA, CDR2 SQIVND (reference sequence). V gave up 6 bases and J gave up 5 bases; unmatched junction bases: 8. CDR3 length equals 15 residues. CDR3 region: CASRQGGGLNEKLFF. The CDR3 DNA, read in part, is TGTGCCAGTAGACAGGGGGGCGGACTAAATGAAAAA.

To note about this clone: The sequence runs out 3 residues before the end of the CDR3; the remainder is reconstructed from the germline J gene. This chain joins TRBV12-3 or TRBV12-4 and TRBJ2-2; D unclear. The CDR3 sequence is 15 residues long. The V end lost 6 bases, the J end lost 6 bases, and 17 bases lay between the germline ends. Partial CDR3 DNA: TGTGCCAGCAGCCTCCTAACCTTGTTCGCCGGGGAG. It encodes CASSLLTLFAGE. The whole CDR3 reads CASSLLTLFAGELFF.

Details on this clone: The read terminates 3 residues before the CDR3 end, so the remaining end is supplied by the germline J gene. The chain joins TRBV20-1 to TRBJ2-7, with 7 bases identical to TRBD1. Looked up from germline, CDR1 is DFQATT and CDR2 is SNEGSKA (reference sequence). The CDR3 is 14 amino acids. The V gene end was trimmed by 1 base and the J gene end by 2 bases; junction bases not matched to a gene: 5. CDR3 bases read: TGCAGTGCTAGAGTACAGGGGATCCCCTACGAG. Protein: CSARVQGIPYE. The complete CDR3 reads CSARVQGIPYEQYF.

A note on this clone: Sequencing ends 3 residues short of the CDR3 end; the germline J gene provides the rest. V is TRBV6-4 and J is TRBJ1-6; TRBD1 matches at 7 bases. This CDR3 comprises 17 residues. From germline, CDR1 is MRHNA and CDR2 SNTAGT. CDR3 sequence reads: CASSDPTETGLVLSLHF. Incomplete CDR3 DNA: TGTGCCAGCAGTGACCCCACCGAGACAGGGCTAGTCCTGTCC.

Comments on this clone: The read is 3 residues too short to cover the CDR3 end, so that end is filled in from the germline J gene. The chain carries TRBV5-3 and TRBJ1-5, with TRBD1 as a possible D gene (5 bases). TRBV5-3 is assigned to the ORF class and has an uncertain function. This CDR3 contains 15 residues. Trimming cost V 4 bases and J 6 bases, with 17 bases left between them. CDR3 DNA, as far as it was read: TGTGCCAGAAGCGGGGGGTGGGCGCGGGGTCAGCCC. Translated, it gives CARSGGWARGQP. The entire CDR3 protein reads CARSGGWARGQPQHF.

As for this clone: The sequenced fragment ends 3 residues before the CDR3 boundary, so the rest is inferred from the germline J gene. The rearrangement joins TRBV10-2 to TRBJ2-1; tentative D call: TRBD2 (5 bases). V lost 4 bases and J 7 bases, leaving 17 bases between the germline ends. This CDR3 contains 15 residues. Germline-derived CDR1 and CDR2 are WSHSY and SAAADI. CDR3 sequence: CASSGSWTLTNEQFF. CDR3 DNA (partial): TGCGCCAGCAGTGGCTCTTGGACTCTGACGAATGAG.

As concerns this clone: The CDR3 end lies 3 residues beyond the end of the read and is filled in from the germline J gene. V and J are TRBV4-1 and TRBJ2-5, with D perhaps TRBD1 (5 bases). The ends were cut back, 2 bases at V and 5 bases at J, with 12 bases in the middle. Germline CDR1 reads MGHRA; CDR2 reads YSYEKL. The CDR3 loop spans 14 amino acids. CDR3 region: CASSQPDSGETQYF. The covered CDR3 bases are TGCGCCAGCAGCCAACCAGACAGTGGGGAGACC.

A note on this clone: The CDR3 end is not reached by the read, which stops 3 residues before it; the germline J gene fills it in. The chain carries TRBV20-1 and TRBJ2-2, with 9 bases that match TRBD2. With V trimmed by 5 bases and J by 6 bases, 7 bases remained unmatched. The CDR3 consists of 14 residues. The V gene's germline CDR1 is DFQATT and CDR2 SNEGSKA (reference sequence). The part of the CDR3 DNA that was read is TGCAGTGCTTCCGTAGCGGGAGTCCCCGGGGAG. It translates to CSASVAGVPGE. The complete CDR3 reads CSASVAGVPGELFF.

CDR3 DNA (partial): TGCAGCGCCGGGACAGACGAGAAATACAATGAG. Its translation is CSAGTDEKYNE. The full CDR3 reads CSAGTDEKYNEQFF. The J gene is TRBJ2-1, the V gene TRBV29-1; 7 positions agree with TRBD1. The sequence runs out 3 residues before the end of the CDR3; the remainder is reconstructed from the germline J gene. Germline loops: CDR1 SQVTM, CDR2 ANQGSEA. This CDR3 is 14 amino acids long. Trimming removed 7 bases from V and 4 bases from J; junction bases left unmatched: 10.

As to this clone: Sequencing ends 3 residues short of the CDR3 end; the germline J gene provides the rest. The chain employs TRBV20-1 and TRBJ1-2; 7 bases line up with TRBD1. This CDR3 is built from 13 residues. V gave up 3 bases and J gave up 3 bases; unmatched junction bases: 4. CDR1 is DFQATT and CDR2 is SNEGSKA in the germline V gene (reference sequence). The CDR3 bases that were read are TGCAGTGCTAGGGTAGACAGGGACTATGGC. It encodes CSARVDRDYG. The whole CDR3 protein reads CSARVDRDYGYTF.

The CDR3 is CASSLAGGASYEQYF. CDR3 bases read: TGTGCCAGCAGCTTGGCCGGCGGGGCCTCCTACGAG. The chain combines TRBV5-4 with TRBJ2-7, with D possibly matching TRBD2 (6 bases). From the germline J gene comes the end of the CDR3, since the read stops 3 residues before it. Trimming removed 0 bases at V and 0 bases at J, with 10 bases between. CDR1 and CDR2 (germline): SGHNT, YYREEE (reference sequence). The CDR3 sequence is 15 residues long.

About this clone itself: The CDR3 end lies 3 residues beyond the end of the read and is filled in from the germline J gene. The rearrangement links TRBV5-1 to TRBJ1-5; D gene unclear. CDR3 length equals 14 residues. V lost 2 bases and J 5 bases, leaving 11 bases between the germline ends. Germline lookup yields CDR1 SGHRS and CDR2 YFSETQ. The CDR3 DNA, read in part, is TGCGCCAGCAGCTTCTCGGGTCGCGATCAGCCC. Protein product: CASSFSGRDQP. The whole CDR3 protein is CASSFSGRDQPQHF.